This TCR beta chain was observed in a study of OX40 agonist ivuxolimab in advanced cancers. Study in general: Partial responses were achieved by three patients, one with hepatocellular carcinoma and two with cutaneous melanoma.

This clone was found once. Its antigen is undetermined. Points from the study as a whole: Circulating CD4+ and CD8+ T cells showed clonal expansion by week 6 at 0.1 to 3.0 mg/kg.

Profiling relied on immunoSEQ multiplex PCR, and the TCRdb table lists in-frame clones only, not all of them. This table has just under 100,000 clones, 94% appearing once. Drawing of blood for sampling happened at baseline, at cycle 4 day 1, and at cycle 7 day 1. The germline V gene has CDR1 LNHDA and CDR2 SQIVND (reference sequence). The CDR3 has 16 residues. With 3 bases removed from V and 10 bases from J, the gap between germline ends came to 22 bases. The specimen comprised CD4+ or CD8+ T cells sorted from blood, sampled in a trial of the OX40 agonist ivuxolimab. This clonotype originated in an adult with an advanced solid tumor such as melanoma, head and neck, liver or kidney cancer. The J gene is TRBJ2-1, the V gene TRBV19; D possibly corresponds to TRBD2 (6 bases). The CDR3 loop reads CASSILAASVPQEQFF. Written as DNA, the CDR3 is TGTGCCAGTAGTATCCTCGCTGCTAGCGTCCCCCAAGAGCAGTTCTTC. Filled out from reference TRBV19 and TRBJ2-1, the complete variable domain reads DGGITQSPKYLFRKEGQNVTLSCEQNLNHDAMYWYRQDPGQGLRLIYYSQIVNDFQKGDIAEGYSVSREKKESFPLTVTSAQKNPTAFYLCASSILAASVPQEQFFGPGTRLTVL.